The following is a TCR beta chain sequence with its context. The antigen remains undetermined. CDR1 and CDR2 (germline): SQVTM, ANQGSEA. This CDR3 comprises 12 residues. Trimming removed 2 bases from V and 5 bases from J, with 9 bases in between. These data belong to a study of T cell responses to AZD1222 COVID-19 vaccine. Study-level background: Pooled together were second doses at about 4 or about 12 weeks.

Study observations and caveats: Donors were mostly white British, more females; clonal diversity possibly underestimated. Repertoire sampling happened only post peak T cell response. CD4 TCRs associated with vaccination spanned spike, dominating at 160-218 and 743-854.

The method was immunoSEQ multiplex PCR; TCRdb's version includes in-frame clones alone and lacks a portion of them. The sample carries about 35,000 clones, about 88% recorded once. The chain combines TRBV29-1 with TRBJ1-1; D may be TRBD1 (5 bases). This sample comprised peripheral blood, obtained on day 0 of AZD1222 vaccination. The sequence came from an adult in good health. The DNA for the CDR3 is TGCAGCGTTGAACAGGGAGGGACTGAAGCTTTCTTT. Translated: CSVEQGGTEAFF.